This is a list of T cell receptor beta chains from one sample in a study of T cells after yellow fever vaccination. MiXCR, run by TCRdb on the 5' RACE reads, gives a single entry per CDR3 protein. This sample has some 63,000 distinct CDR3 sequences, with 7.4% found just once. The specimen was CD8+ T cells sorted from PBMCs, collected 15 days after the yellow fever booster vaccination. The receptors were gathered from a man aged 25-45 years who received the YFV17D yellow fever vaccine. CDR3s include the opening cysteine and the closing phenylalanine or tryptophan. The order of the fields is J gene, V gene, CDR3 protein.

J gene: TRBJ2-7; V gene: TRBV7-9; CDR3 protein: CASSLGQGARPYEQYF
J gene: TRBJ2-2; V gene: TRBV7-9; CDR3 protein: CASSPYRAGDTGELFF
J gene: TRBJ2-3; V gene: TRBV5-5; CDR3 protein: CASSPVRTDTQYF
J gene: TRBJ1-6; V gene: TRBV5-6; CDR3 protein: CASSPTFTWNSPLHF
J gene: TRBJ2-3; V gene: TRBV3-1; CDR3 protein: CASSQVISTDTQYF
J gene: TRBJ2-7; V gene: TRBV19; CDR3 protein: CASSPWTGTYEQYF
J gene: TRBJ2-1; V gene: TRBV29-1; CDR3 protein: CSVPSGQEQFF
J gene: TRBJ2-1; V gene: TRBV5-1; CDR3 protein: CASSQGEGYNEQFF
J gene: TRBJ2-7; V gene: TRBV7-9; CDR3 protein: CASSSKREGVYEQYF
J gene: TRBJ2-1; V gene: TRBV3-1; CDR3 protein: CASRPGTSSRNEQFF
J gene: TRBJ1-2; V gene: TRBV2; CDR3 protein: CASSEILNYGYTF
J gene: TRBJ2-7; V gene: TRBV29-1; CDR3 protein: CSALPDSSYEQYF
J gene: TRBJ1-2; V gene: TRBV12-3/TRBV12-4; CDR3 protein: CASSFINARVEGYGYTF
J gene: TRBJ2-3; V gene: TRBV6-5; CDR3 protein: CASSYSRATDTQYF
J gene: TRBJ2-7; V gene: TRBV28; CDR3 protein: CASRNPLEREGPSYYEQYF
J gene: TRBJ2-1; V gene: TRBV5-1; CDR3 protein: CASSPPSGSYNEQFF
J gene: TRBJ2-2; V gene: TRBV19; CDR3 protein: CASSSPTSGSYTGELFF
J gene: TRBJ2-1; V gene: TRBV9; CDR3 protein: CASSPHDRYNEQFF
J gene: TRBJ2-3; V gene: TRBV7-2; CDR3 protein: CASSSGLAGADTQYF
J gene: TRBJ1-2; V gene: TRBV7-9; CDR3 protein: CASSLDFRASGTF
J gene: TRBJ2-1; V gene: TRBV5-6; CDR3 protein: CASSWGLAGGPSYNEQFF
J gene: TRBJ2-5; V gene: TRBV29-1; CDR3 protein: CSHPGGAQETQYF